The rows below give T cell receptor beta chains drawn from one sample of a study of OX40 agonist ivuxolimab in advanced cancers. The repertoire was sequenced with immunoSEQ multiplex PCR; TCRdb's copy has only in-frame clones and lacks some. The data show fewer than 60,000 clones, with around 86% seen just once and less than 2% held by the top ten. This material consisted of CD4+ or CD8+ T cells sorted from blood, taken in a trial of the OX40 agonist ivuxolimab. The receptor source for this set is an adult with an advanced solid tumor such as melanoma, head and neck, liver or kidney cancer. CDR3s include the opening cysteine and the closing phenylalanine or tryptophan. A D gene is named only where the DNA matches it firmly. Rows give clone size only sometimes, using once, few, many, or a class for an expanded clone.

d_gene	v_gene	abundance	j_gene	CDR3nt	CDR3aa
.	TRBV5-1	.	TRBJ2-5	TGCGCCAGCAGCTCGGCAGTCCAAGAGACCCAGTACTTC	CASSSAVQETQYF
.	TRBV5-1	once	TRBJ2-7	TGCGCCAGCAGCTTGTACAACAGGGAGCGCGAAGAGCAGTACTTC	CASSLYNREREEQYF
TRBD2	TRBV6-5	.	TRBJ2-2	TGTGCCAGCAGTTACGACGCGGGGGGTACCGGGGAGCTGTTTTTT	CASSYDAGGTGELFF
TRBD1	TRBV28	.	TRBJ2-7	TGTGCCAGCAGTTTCTCAGGACAGGGGGTTTCCTACGAGCAGTACTTC	CASSFSGQGVSYEQYF
.	TRBV21-1	.	TRBJ1-2	TGTGCCAGCAGCCTCACGGGAAGGACCTATGGCTACACCTTC	CASSLTGRTYGYTF
.	TRBV19	.	TRBJ1-5	TGTGCCAGTAGTATTACAGGGAATCAGCCCCAGCATTTT	CASSITGNQPQHF
TRBD1	TRBV29-1	.	TRBJ1-2	TGCAGCGTTGAAGGCCGGGGACAGGGCCACTATGGCTACACCTTC	CSVEGRGQGHYGYTF
.	TRBV11-3	.	TRBJ2-3	TGTGCCAGCAGTTCCTCGGCAGGGTTGGGTACGCAGTATTTT	CASSSSAGLGTQYF
TRBD1	TRBV5-1	.	TRBJ2-2	TGCGCCAGCAGCTTGGCTGGACAGGGAGGATCCGGGGAGCTGTTTTTT	CASSLAGQGGSGELFF
.	TRBV5-6	once	TRBJ1-2	TGTGCCAGCAGCTACCTCTATGGCTACACCTTC	CASSYLYGYTF
.	TRBV9	.	TRBJ2-5	TGTGCCAGCAGCGTATTTGCACAAGAGACCCAGTACTTC	CASSVFAQETQYF
.	TRBV5-4	.	TRBJ1-2	TGTGCCAGCAGCACTCAAGGGAATGACGGCTACACCTTC	CASSTQGNDGYTF
TRBD1	TRBV28	.	TRBJ2-5	TGTGCCAGCAGTTTGCAGGGGGCAGAGACCCAGTACTTC	CASSLQGAETQYF
.	TRBV5-5	.	TRBJ2-2	TGTGCCAGCAGCTTGGCTCAGGTGGACACCGGGGAGCTGTTTTTT	CASSLAQVDTGELFF
.	TRBV21-1	.	TRBJ2-3	TGTGCCAGCAGCACAAAAACCCGGGCTGATACGCAGTATTTT	CASSTKTRADTQYF
.	TRBV29-1	.	TRBJ2-3	TGCAGCGTTGGAACGGATACGCAGTATTTT	CSVGTDTQYF
.	TRBV5-5	.	TRBJ1-2	TGTGCCAGCAGCTTGGCGGGGGAGTTACTCTATGGCTACACCTTC	CASSLAGELLYGYTF
.	TRBV6-5	.	TRBJ2-1	TGTGCCAGCACCCTAAGTGGTGTTTTGGGCAATGAGCAGTTCTTC	CASTLSGVLGNEQFF
TRBD1	TRBV11-2	.	TRBJ1-1	TGTGCCAGCAGTCGTCAGGGGGCGCGGAACACTGAAGCTTTCTTT	CASSRQGARNTEAFF
TRBD1	TRBV7-9	.	TRBJ1-2	TGTGCCAGCAGCTTAGGACAGGGGGCGGGCGAGGGCTACACCTTC	CASSLGQGAGEGYTF
.	TRBV7-8	.	TRBJ1-5	TGTGCCAGTAAACAGGGATTAGAAAGCAATCAGCCCCAGCATTTT	CASKQGLESNQPQHF
.	TRBV29-1	.	TRBJ2-1	TGCAGCGTTGATATGTGGAGTCTATCGAGGAATGAGCAGTTCTTC	CSVDMWSLSRNEQFF
TRBD2	TRBV9	once	TRBJ2-3	TGTGCCAGCAGCTTGTTACCTAGCGGGGGGGGCACAGATACGCAGTATTTT	CASSLLPSGGGTDTQYF
.	TRBV28	.	TRBJ1-1	TGTGCCAGCAGTTTATCACAGGGAAGCACTGAAGCTTTCTTT	CASSLSQGSTEAFF
.	TRBV4-2	.	TRBJ1-1	TGTGCCAGCAGCCAAGTTCGGGGATTCCGCACTGAAGCTTTCTTT	CASSQVRGFRTEAFF
TRBD1	TRBV5-8	once	TRBJ2-3	TGTGCCAGCAGCTCTTTATACAGGGGGCGCGGCACAGATACGCAGTATTTT	CASSSLYRGRGTDTQYF
.	TRBV6-1	.	TRBJ1-2	TGTGCCAGCAGTGAAACAACTTATGGCTACACCTTC	CASSETTYGYTF
TRBD1	TRBV30	once	TRBJ2-4	TGTGCCTGGAGACAGGGGGCGAGTGCCAAAAACATTCAGTACTTC	CAWRQGASAKNIQYF
.	TRBV19	.	TRBJ2-6	TGTGCCAGTACCTTCACTCTAACGGGAAGTGGTGGGGCCAACGTCCTGACTTTC	CASTFTLTGSGGANVLTF
.	TRBV27	once	TRBJ1-6	TGTGCCAGCAGTTCCTCCGGTGGGATCGGTTCACCCCTCCACTTT	CASSSSGGIGSPLHF
TRBD1	TRBV5-5	.	TRBJ2-7	TGTGCCAGCAGGGGGACAGGGCCCTACGAGCAGTACTTC	CASRGTGPYEQYF
.	TRBV19	.	TRBJ2-2	TGTGCCAGTAGTGACAGGAACACCGGGGAGCTGTTTTTT	CASSDRNTGELFF
TRBD1	TRBV11-3	.	TRBJ1-2	TGTGCCAGCAGCTTACAGGGGGCGATTGGCTACACCTTC	CASSLQGAIGYTF
TRBD1	TRBV11-3	.	TRBJ2-2	TGTGCCAGCAGCTCCGGACAGGGGAACACCGGGGAGCTGTTTTTT	CASSSGQGNTGELFF
.	TRBV10-3	.	TRBJ2-1	TGTGCCAGGAGATCTCCGAGTGGTTACAATGAGCAGTTCTTC	CARRSPSGYNEQFF
.	TRBV7-7	.	TRBJ2-6	TGTGCCAGCAGCAGTGGCAGGGGTTCTGGGGCCAACGTCCTGACTTTC	CASSSGRGSGANVLTF
TRBD1	TRBV7-6	.	TRBJ1-4	TGTGCCAGCAGCTCCAACAACAGGGGAACTAATGAAAAACTGTTTTTT	CASSSNNRGTNEKLFF
.	TRBV4-2	few	TRBJ2-6	TGTGCCAGCAGCCAAGGGCCCTCTGGGGCCAACGTCCTGACTTTC	CASSQGPSGANVLTF
TRBD1	TRBV27	.	TRBJ2-3	TGTGCCAGCAGTTCATGGACAGGGGCTGGTACGCAGTATTTT	CASSSWTGAGTQYF
TRBD1	TRBV27	.	TRBJ1-1	TGTGCCAGCAGACCGGACAGGGGGAGCACTGAAGCTTTCTTT	CASRPDRGSTEAFF
.	TRBV19	.	TRBJ1-5	TGTGCCAGTAGTATTAAGGGGTCGAGCAATCAGCCCCAGCATTTT	CASSIKGSSNQPQHF
.	TRBV11-2	.	TRBJ1-3	TGTGCCAGCAGCCTCACATTAGCAGGGGAAGCAGGAAACACCATATATTTT	CASSLTLAGEAGNTIYF
.	TRBV9	.	TRBJ2-3	TGTGCCAGCAGCGTAGCGGGGAGTACAGATACGCAGTATTTT	CASSVAGSTDTQYF
.	TRBV19	.	TRBJ2-3	TGTGCCAGTACCCGGGGGCCTTCCGAGGGGGATACGCAGTATTTT	CASTRGPSEGDTQYF
TRBD1	TRBV6-6	.	TRBJ1-2	TGTGCCAGCACCCTGACAGGGGTAGGAGGCTACACCTTC	CASTLTGVGGYTF
TRBD1	TRBV6-6	.	TRBJ2-5	TGTGCCAGCAGGCGCCAACAGGGGCGCCTAGGGGAGACCCAGTACTTC	CASRRQQGRLGETQYF
TRBD1	TRBV7-2	.	TRBJ2-2	TGTGCCAGCAGCTTAGTACAGGGGGCGGTCGGGGAGCTGTTTTTT	CASSLVQGAVGELFF
.	TRBV29-1	.	TRBJ1-5	TGCAGCGTTGGTCAGGGTGCACAGCCCCAGCATTTT	CSVGQGAQPQHF
TRBD1	TRBV7-6	.	TRBJ2-5	TGTGCCAGCAGCTTAGGGACAGGGGGCGGGGAGACCCAGTACTTC	CASSLGTGGGETQYF
.	TRBV5-5	once	TRBJ1-3	TGTGCCAGCAGCTTTGACTGGGGGCTAGGAAACACCATATATTTT	CASSFDWGLGNTIYF
.	TRBV5-4	.	TRBJ1-1	TGTGCCAGCAGCTTATCAGGAACCATGAACACTGAAGCTTTCTTT	CASSLSGTMNTEAFF